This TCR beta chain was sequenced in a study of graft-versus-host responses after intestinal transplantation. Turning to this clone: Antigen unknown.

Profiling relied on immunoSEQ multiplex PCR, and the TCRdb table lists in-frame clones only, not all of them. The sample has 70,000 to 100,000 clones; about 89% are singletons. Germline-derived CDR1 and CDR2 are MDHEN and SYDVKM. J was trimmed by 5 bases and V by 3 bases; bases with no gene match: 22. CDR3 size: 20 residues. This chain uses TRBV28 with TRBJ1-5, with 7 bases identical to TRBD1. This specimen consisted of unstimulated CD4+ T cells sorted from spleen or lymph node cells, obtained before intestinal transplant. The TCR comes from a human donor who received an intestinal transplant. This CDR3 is CASSFIPAFGWTGRDQPQHF. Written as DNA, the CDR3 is TGTGCCAGCAGTTTTATCCCGGCGTTTGGCTGGACAGGAAGGGATCAGCCCCAGCATTTT.